What follows is one TCR beta chain and its context. Its antigen is unknown. Method: immunoSEQ multiplex PCR; TCRdb's copy keeps in-frame clones and lacks some. This table holds more than 95,000 clones, around nine tenths found once. The data are from a study of T cell responses to AZD1222 COVID-19 vaccine. Findings and caveats of the study: Baseline serology detected seropositivity in only five or six AZD1222 recipients. A reported finding is that nearly half of spike-specific TCRs target unmutated variant regions. Donor demographics were predominantly white British with a female majority; clonal diversity may be underestimated. Repertoire sampling occurred only after the peak T cell response.

CDR1 and CDR2 (germline): LGHNA, YSLEER. This CDR3 contains 16 residues. Trimming removed 1 base at V and 5 bases at J, with 12 bases between. This TCR was sampled from an adult who received the MenACWY meningococcal vaccine as a control. V usage is TRBV4-3 and J usage is TRBJ1-6, with D possibly TRBD1 on 5 matching bases. Sample: peripheral blood, taken 28 days after the second dose of the MenACWY control vaccine. CDR3 bases: TGCGCCAGCAGCCAAGTAGGGGACTTTAATAATTCACCCCTCCACTTT. The encoded protein is CASSQVGDFNNSPLHF.